The clone carrying this TCR beta chain was seen more than once but under ten times. The data stem from a study of human T cells and chemical hapten exposure. Time point meaning: pre-sensitization, week 0. Treatment specified: therapeutic diphenylcyclopropenone sensitization with weekly scalp DPC. Trimming left V 4 bases short and J 1 base short, with 8 bases between. Germline values: CDR1 SGHNT, CDR2 YYREEE (reference sequence). The CDR3 is 13 residues long. A single record per CDR3 protein comes from TCRdb applying MiXCR to the RACE reads. In the table there are approximately 400,000 distinct CDR3 sequences, approximately 5.1% of which are singletons.

The V gene is TRBV5-4, the J gene TRBJ1-1; D unresolved. The sequencing used whole blood, collected in connection with sensitization to the hapten diphenylcyclopropenone (DPC). The sequence came from a woman in her 50s with alopecia areata. Some clones in this sample may be carry-over from other donors' samples. For the CDR3, the DNA is TGTGCCAGCAGCGTTGACAAGAACACTGAAGCTTTCTTT. This encodes CASSVDKNTEAFF.